The next 7 T cell receptor beta chains were all read from a single sample in a study of cytomegalovirus exposure and HLA in healthy donors. Use of 60 Vbeta and 13 Jbeta primers characterized the PCR. Repertoires were generated with immunoSEQ multiplex PCR, while TCRdb's copy carries only in-frame clones and drops some. The sample includes about 200,000 clones, 70% to 85% of them seen just once. What was sequenced was PBMCs. These TCRs come from a woman in her thirties in good health and CMV-seropositive.

This chain connects TRBV19 to TRBJ1-2; D perhaps matches TRBD1 (6 bases). The germline V gene encodes CDR1 LNHDA and CDR2 SQIVND (reference sequence). The CDR3 is made up of 16 amino acids. The V and J ends lost 0 bases and 4 bases respectively, with 15 bases between them. Here the CDR3 DNA reads TGTGCCAGTAGTATAGATCTTTATGGGGACACCTATGGCTACACCTTC. It encodes CASSIDLYGDTYGYTF.

This clone was counted a few times. This chain connects TRBV10-2 to TRBJ2-7, with TRBD2 as a possible D gene (5 bases). The CDR3 is 18 residues long. The V end lost 4 bases, the J end lost 6 bases, and 28 bases lay between the germline ends. CDR1 and CDR2 from the germline V gene are WSHSY and SAAADI. The CDR3 DNA reads TGCGCCAGCAGTGGTGCCAAGGGTGGGAGCAGAAGGGCTGGCGAGCAGTACTTC. Its translation is CASSGAKGGSRRAGEQYF.

The J gene is TRBJ2-2, the V gene TRBV18; tentative D call: TRBD2 (5 bases). V lost 4 bases, J lost 10 bases, and 13 bases lay in between. The CDR3 loop spans 13 amino acids. Looked up from germline, CDR1 is KGHSH and CDR2 is LQKENI. CDR3 loop: CASSQSGSAELFF. The CDR3 nucleotides are TGTGCCAGCTCACAGAGCGGTTCTGCGGAGCTGTTTTTT. The full variable domain, rest sourced from reference TRBV18 and TRBJ2-2, is NAGVMQNPRHLVRRRGQEARLRCSPMKGHSHVYWYRQLPEEGLKFMVYLQKENIIDESGMPKERFSAEFPKEGPSILRIQQVVRGDSAAYFCASSQSGSAELFFGEGSRLTVL.

This chain connects TRBV11-2 to TRBJ2-5; tentatively, D is TRBD1 (5 bases). CDR3 size: 16 residues. CDR1 is SGHAT and CDR2 is FQNNGV in the germline V gene. V was trimmed by 5 bases and J by 0 bases, leaving 16 bases between them. The CDR3, as DNA: TGTGCCAGCAGCAAGGGGTTCGATAAGTACCAAGAGACCCAGTACTTC. Protein: CASSKGFDKYQETQYF.

This clone was observed a few times. The chain uses TRBV5-6 and TRBJ1-1, with TRBD1 matching over 11 bases. Germline CDR1 is SGHDT and CDR2 is YYEEEE. The V and J ends lost 4 bases and 0 bases, in that order; junction bases with no gene match: 5. The CDR3 consists of 16 residues. CDR3 region: CASSMGQGGMNTEAFF. The DNA for the CDR3 is TGTGCCAGCAGCATGGGACAGGGGGGAATGAACACTGAAGCTTTCTTT.

This clone was found once. This chain links TRBV5-6 with TRBJ1-1, with 8 bases fitting TRBD1. The CDR3 runs 14 residues. J lost 3 bases, V lost 4 bases, and 5 bases had no gene match. CDR1 SGHDT and CDR2 YYEEEE come from the germline V gene. CDR3 nucleotide sequence: TGTGCCAGCAGCCAGGGGGCGGGCGACACTGAAGCTTTCTTT. Its translation: CASSQGAGDTEAFF.

This sequence joins TRBV27 and TRBJ1-1; 8 bases are shared with TRBD1. The germline V gene has CDR1 MNHEY and CDR2 SMNVEV (reference sequence). CDR3 length equals 17 residues. Losses at the gene ends were 6 bases for V and 0 bases for J; bases not matched to a gene: 12. The CDR3 sequence: CASSLGQGTFLNTEAFF. CDR3 nucleotide sequence: TGTGCCAGCAGCCTCGGACAGGGAACATTTCTGAACACTGAAGCTTTCTTT.